These 14 T cell receptor beta chains were all obtained from the same sample, sequenced in a study of blood T cell repertoires in COVID-19. This table comes from immunoSEQ multiplex PCR, and its TCRdb copy is limited to in-frame clones, with some not included. The table includes about 87,000 clones, approximately 80% detected once. Sequenced material: peripheral blood. The receptors here all came from a woman in her seventies with acute or convalescent COVID-19.

The chain is built from TRBV28 and TRBJ1-4; tentative D call: TRBD1 (6 bases). Germline loops: CDR1 MDHEN, CDR2 SYDVKM. V gave up 9 bases and J gave up 8 bases, with 13 bases separating them. CDR3 size: 12 residues. In DNA form, the CDR3 reads TGTGCCAGTTCGGACAGAGACGAAAAACTGTTTTTT. Translating it yields CASSDRDEKLFF.

The chain employs TRBV18 and TRBJ1-1; D unresolved. The germline V gene has CDR1 KGHSH and CDR2 LQKENI. Trimming took 2 bases from V and 1 from J, leaving 11 bases between them. This CDR3 spans 15 amino acids. CDR3 DNA: TGTGCCAGCTCACCAAGAATTCAGGAGAACACTGAAGCTTTCTTT. Its translation: CASSPRIQENTEAFF.

The rearrangement uses TRBV7-2 and TRBJ2-1; D gene unclear. Deletions cut 5 bases from V and 10 bases from J, with 15 bases between. Germline CDR1 reads SGHTA; CDR2 reads FQGNSA. The CDR3 sequence is 13 residues long. The CDR3 DNA reads as TGTGCCAGCAGCCTCCCCATAGTGGGCGAGCAGTTCTTC. Translating it yields CASSLPIVGEQFF.

This chain uses TRBV24-1 with TRBJ1-1, with 9 bases lining up with TRBD1. Unmatched junction bases numbered 7, after V lost 4 bases and J lost 11 bases. The CDR3 covers 13 residues. CDR1 is KGHDR and CDR2 is SFDVKD in the germline V gene. CDR3 region: CATSEGQGSVAFF. The CDR3 DNA is TGTGCCACCAGTGAAGGACAGGGGTCCGTGGCTTTCTTT.

This clone was picked up one time. The rearrangement links TRBV6-4 to TRBJ1-1, with 9 bases matching TRBD1. The CDR3 length is 14 residues. Germline V gene lookup returns CDR1 MRHNA and CDR2 SNTAGT. Germline trimming cut 5 bases from V and 4 bases from J; bases unmatched to any gene: 5. The CDR3 sequence: CASSLTGGGTEAFF. Here the CDR3 DNA reads TGTGCCAGCAGTCTTACAGGGGGCGGCACTGAAGCTTTCTTT.

The chain joins TRBV2 to TRBJ2-2; tentatively, D is TRBD1 (6 bases). The germline CDR1 and CDR2 sequences are SNHLY and FYNNEI. CDR3 length: 18 amino acids. V shed 6 bases and J shed 0 bases, with 20 bases lying between them. CDR3 sequence (DNA): TGTGCCAGCAGGGCCCCCTTCGCAGGGGACGCGAACACCGGGGAGCTGTTTTTT. It codes for CASRAPFAGDANTGELFF.

J is TRBJ2-3 and V is TRBV3-1 (or the pseudogene TRBV3-2); 7 bases agree with TRBD2. V dropped 3 bases and J dropped 8; count of bases not matched to a gene: 2. The CDR3 covers 12 residues. Looked up from germline, CDR1 is LGHDT and CDR2 is YNNKEL (reference sequence). The CDR3, as DNA: TGTGCCAGCAGCCACGGGGGGTCTACGCAGTATTTT. It specifies CASSHGGSTQYF.

The chain is built from TRBV28 and TRBJ2-5, with 8 positions matching TRBD1. Germline CDR1 reads MDHEN; CDR2 reads SYDVKM. V was pared by 6 bases and J by 3 bases, with 15 bases of the junction left unmatched. The CDR3 length is 17 residues. CDR3 sequence reads: CASRPLGQGNGKETQYF. CDR3 sequence (DNA): TGTGCCAGCAGACCACTTGGACAGGGAAACGGAAAAGAGACCCAGTACTTC.

In this sample, this clone turned up a few times. This chain connects TRBV12-3 or TRBV12-4 to TRBJ2-2; tentatively, D is TRBD1 (6 bases). CDR3 size: 13 residues. V lost 5 bases and J 4 bases, leaving 8 bases between the germline ends. CDR3 DNA: TGTGCCAGCAGTGGACAGACCACCGGGGAGCTGTTTTTT. Translation: CASSGQTTGELFF.

The chain uses TRBV13 and TRBJ2-7; 7 nucleotides agree with TRBD2. Per germline, CDR1 PRHDT and CDR2 FYEKMQ (reference sequence). After removal of 5 bases from V and 2 bases from J, the junction contained 6 bases not matched to a gene. The CDR3 is 14 amino acids. The CDR3 DNA reads as TGTGCCAGCAGCAGATCCGGGACTACCTACGAGCAGTACTTC. This gives the protein CASSRSGTTYEQYF.

The chain employs TRBV3-1 (or the pseudogene TRBV3-2) and TRBJ2-7; TRBD2 agrees at 10 bases. Unmatched junction bases numbered 6, after V lost 5 bases and J lost 2 bases. The germline V gene encodes CDR1 LGHDT and CDR2 YNNKEL (reference sequence). CDR3 length equals 15 residues. DNA for the CDR3: TGTGCCAGCAGCGCAGGGAGCGGGGGGGCCTACGAGCAGTACTTC. It encodes CASSAGSGGAYEQYF.

The chain joins TRBV28 to TRBJ1-3; D uncertain. Germline V gene sequence: CDR1 MDHEN, CDR2 SYDVKM. V lost 7 bases, J lost 3 bases, and 19 bases lay in between. The CDR3 covers 16 residues. Here the CDR3 DNA reads TGTGCCAGCATCAGGTCCGGGGAGCTTATTGGAAACACCATATATTTT. It specifies CASIRSGELIGNTIYF.

The chain has TRBV4-1 and TRBJ2-7, with D possibly being TRBD1 (5 bases). Per germline, CDR1 MGHRA and CDR2 YSYEKL. CDR3 length equals 15 residues. V lost 0 bases and J lost 3, with 12 bases in between. The CDR3 DNA reads TGCGCCAGCAGCCAAGACCCGACAGCCCACTACGAGCAGTACTTC. Translation: CASSQDPTAHYEQYF.

This clone was seen a single time. The genes are TRBV2 and TRBJ2-5, with 8 bases matching TRBD2. V trimming: 3 bases; J trimming: 5 bases; junction bases outside the gene matches: 5. CDR1 and CDR2 from the germline V gene are SNHLY and FYNNEI. The CDR3 has 14 amino acids. CDR3 protein: CASSDAAGVETQYF. The CDR3 DNA sequence: TGTGCCAGCAGTGATGCAGCGGGGGTGGAGACCCAGTACTTC.